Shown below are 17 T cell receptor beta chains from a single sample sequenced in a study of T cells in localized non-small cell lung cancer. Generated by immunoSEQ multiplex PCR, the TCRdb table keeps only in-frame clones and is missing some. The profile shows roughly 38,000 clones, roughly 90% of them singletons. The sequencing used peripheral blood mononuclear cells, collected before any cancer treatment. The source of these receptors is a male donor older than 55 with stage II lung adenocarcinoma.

CDR3 bases: TGTGCCAGCAGCTTGAAGGGCCCGACTGAAGCTTTCTTT. Encoded protein: CASSLKGPTEAFF. J is TRBJ1-1 and V is TRBV5-4, with D unresolved. The ends were cut back, 1 base at V and 5 bases at J, with 9 bases in the middle. This CDR3 comprises 13 residues. From germline, CDR1 is SGHNT and CDR2 YYREEE (reference sequence).

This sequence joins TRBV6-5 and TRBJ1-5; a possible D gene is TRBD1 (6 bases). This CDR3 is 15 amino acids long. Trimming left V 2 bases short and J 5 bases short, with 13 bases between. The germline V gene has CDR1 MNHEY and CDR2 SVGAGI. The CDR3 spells CASSYRGAADQPQHF. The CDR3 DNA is TGTGCCAGCAGTTACCGGGGGGCCGCTGATCAGCCCCAGCATTTT.

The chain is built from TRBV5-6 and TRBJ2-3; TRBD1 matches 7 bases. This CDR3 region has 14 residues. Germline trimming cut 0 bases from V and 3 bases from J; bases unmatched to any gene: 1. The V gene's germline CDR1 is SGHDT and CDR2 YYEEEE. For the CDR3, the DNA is TGTGCCAGCAGCTTGGAACAGGGGACAGATACGCAGTATTTT. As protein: CASSLEQGTDTQYF.

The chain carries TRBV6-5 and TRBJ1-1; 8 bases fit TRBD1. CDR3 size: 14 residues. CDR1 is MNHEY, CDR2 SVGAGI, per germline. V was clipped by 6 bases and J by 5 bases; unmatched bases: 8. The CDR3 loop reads CASSPAGGRTEAFF. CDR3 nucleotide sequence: TGTGCCAGCAGCCCCGCAGGGGGCAGAACTGAAGCTTTCTTT.

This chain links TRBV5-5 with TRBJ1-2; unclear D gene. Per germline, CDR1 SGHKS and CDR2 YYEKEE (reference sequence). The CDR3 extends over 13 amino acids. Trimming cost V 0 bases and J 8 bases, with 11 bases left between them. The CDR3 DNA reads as TGTGCCAGCAGCTTGGCAGGTACGCCGGGCTACACCTTC. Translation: CASSLAGTPGYTF.

The CDR3 coding sequence is TGTGCCAGCAGCCCCTCGGACAGGGGGCATAATGAGCAGTTCTTC. Translating it yields CASSPSDRGHNEQFF. V gene TRBV16 combines with J gene TRBJ2-1; 11 positions agree with TRBD1. The CDR3 totals 15 residues. V lost 4 bases, J lost 7 bases, and 6 bases stayed unmatched. In germline, CDR1 is KGHSY, CDR2 FQNENV.

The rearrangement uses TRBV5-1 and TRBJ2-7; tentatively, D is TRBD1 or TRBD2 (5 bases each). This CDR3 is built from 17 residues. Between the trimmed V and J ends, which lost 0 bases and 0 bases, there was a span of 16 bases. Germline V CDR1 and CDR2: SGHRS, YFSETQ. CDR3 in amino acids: CASSLGTRGLGSYEQYF. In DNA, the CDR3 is TGCGCCAGCAGCTTGGGAACTAGGGGCTTAGGCTCCTACGAGCAGTACTTC.

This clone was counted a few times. The CDR3: CATKDSLGEQYF. CDR3 in DNA: TGTGCCACCAAGGACAGCCTCGGCGAGCAGTACTTC. The chain uses TRBV2 and TRBJ2-7, with D perhaps matching TRBD1 (6 bases). Germline V gene data show CDR1 as SNHLY and CDR2 as FYNNEI. CDR3 length equals 12 residues. Trimming removed 10 bases from V and 6 bases from J, with 16 bases in between. Looking up the rest from reference TRBV2 and TRBJ2-7 gives the full variable domain: EPEVTQTPSHQVTQMGQEVILRCVPISNHLYFYWYRQILGQKVEFLVSFYNNEISEKSEIFDDQFSVERPDGSNFTLKIRSTKLEDSAMYFCATKDSLGEQYFGPGTRLTVT.

The CDR3 sequence: CASSRVGGSLAGELFF. In DNA, the CDR3 is TGTGCCAGCAGCCGGGTAGGCGGGAGTTTAGCCGGGGAGCTGTTTTTT. The chain carries TRBV7-9 and TRBJ2-2, with 7 bases fitting TRBD2. Losses at the gene ends were 5 bases for V and 6 bases for J; bases not matched to a gene: 12. Per germline, CDR1 SEHNR and CDR2 FQNEAQ (reference sequence). This CDR3 region has 16 residues.

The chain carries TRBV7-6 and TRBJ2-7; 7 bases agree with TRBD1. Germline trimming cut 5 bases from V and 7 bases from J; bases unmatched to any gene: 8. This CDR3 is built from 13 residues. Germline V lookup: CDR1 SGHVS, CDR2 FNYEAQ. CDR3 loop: CASSPRQGREQYF. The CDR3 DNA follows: TGTGCCAGCAGCCCCCGACAGGGCAGGGAGCAGTACTTC.

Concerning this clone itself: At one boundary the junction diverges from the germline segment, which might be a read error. CDR3 region: CASSPKLGVGAF. CDR3 sequence (DNA): TGTGCCAGCAGCCCCAAGCTAGGAGTGGGGGCCTTC. The rearrangement uses TRBV7-9 and TRBJ1-2, with a possible D match to TRBD1 (5 bases). The germline V gene has CDR1 SEHNR and CDR2 FQNEAQ (reference sequence). This CDR3 region has 12 residues.

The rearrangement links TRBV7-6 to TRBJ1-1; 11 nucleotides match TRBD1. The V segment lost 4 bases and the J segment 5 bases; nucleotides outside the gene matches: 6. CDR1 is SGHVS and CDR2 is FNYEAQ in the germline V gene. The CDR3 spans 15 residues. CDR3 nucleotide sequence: TGTGCCAGCAGCTCATCGGGACAGGGGGTAACTGAAGCTTTCTTT. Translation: CASSSSGQGVTEAFF.

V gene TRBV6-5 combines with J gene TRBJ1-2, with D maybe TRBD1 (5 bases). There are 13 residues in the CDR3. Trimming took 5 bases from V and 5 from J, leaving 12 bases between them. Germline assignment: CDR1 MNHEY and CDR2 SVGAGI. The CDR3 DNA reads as TGTGCCAGCAGTGCTGGGGCACCTTATGGCTACACCTTC. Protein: CASSAGAPYGYTF.

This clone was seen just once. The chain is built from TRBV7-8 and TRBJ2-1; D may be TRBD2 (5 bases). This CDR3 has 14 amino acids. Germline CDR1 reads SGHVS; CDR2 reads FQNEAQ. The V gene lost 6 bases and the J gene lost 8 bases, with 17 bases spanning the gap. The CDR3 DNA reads TGTGCCAGCAGTAAATCTGTTCGGGGATATGAGCAGTTCTTC. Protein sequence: CASSKSVRGYEQFF.

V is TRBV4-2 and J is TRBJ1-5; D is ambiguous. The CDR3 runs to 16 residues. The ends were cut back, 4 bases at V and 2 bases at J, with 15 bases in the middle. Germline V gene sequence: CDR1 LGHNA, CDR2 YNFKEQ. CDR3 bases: TGTGCCAGCAGCCGCGGTGCCACTCGGGGCAATCAGCCCCAGCATTTT. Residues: CASSRGATRGNQPQHF.

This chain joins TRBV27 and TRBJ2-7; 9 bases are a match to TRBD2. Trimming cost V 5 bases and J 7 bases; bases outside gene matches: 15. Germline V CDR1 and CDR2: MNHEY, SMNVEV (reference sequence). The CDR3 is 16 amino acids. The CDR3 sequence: CASSPRLLAGTVEQYF. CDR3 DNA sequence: TGTGCCAGCAGTCCCAGGCTCCTAGCGGGAACGGTAGAGCAGTACTTC.

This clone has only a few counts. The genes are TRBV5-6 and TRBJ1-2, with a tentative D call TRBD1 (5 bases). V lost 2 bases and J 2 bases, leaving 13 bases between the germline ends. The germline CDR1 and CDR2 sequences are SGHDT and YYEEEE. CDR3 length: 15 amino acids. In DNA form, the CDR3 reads TGTGCCAGCAGCTTCCCGGGACGGCAAAACTATGGCTACACCTTC. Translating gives CASSFPGRQNYGYTF.